A selection of T cell receptor beta chains follows, all from one sample in a study of T-cell reconstitution after alpha-beta-depleted transplantation in children. TCRdb recomputed calls from the PCR reads with MiXCR, one row per CDR3 protein. The data contain hundreds of thousands of distinct CDR3 sequences, 10% of them singletons. This sample comprised PBMCs from the stem cell graft donor, obtained from the stem cell graft. These receptor sequences come from a human donor who donated a stem cell graft to a child with acute myeloid leukemia. Each CDR3 is given with its conserved first and last residue. A D gene is named only where the DNA matches it firmly. Clone size appears in some rows only: once, few, many, or a class for an expanded clone.

TRBJ2-7,TRBD2,many,TRBV10-3,15,TGTGCCATCAGTTCTAGCGGCCCTTCCTCCTACGAGCAGTACTTC,CAISSSGPSSYEQYF
TRBJ2-7,TRBD2,-,TRBV9,15,TGTGCCAGCAGCGTAGGGTCCGGGAGGGGATACGAGCAGTACTTC,CASSVGSGRGYEQYF
TRBJ2-1,-,many,TRBV6-4,14,TGTGCCAGCAGGGTAAGGCCTTTGTCTAATGAGCAGTTCTTC,CASRVRPLSNEQFF
TRBJ2-1,-,few,TRBV29-1,15,TGCAGCGTTGACAGGCTCGAGAGGGCCTACAATGAGCAGTTCTTC,CSVDRLERAYNEQFF
TRBJ2-5,TRBD2,few,TRBV20-1,15,TGCAGTTCGACCCTAAGCGGGAGGGCCAGAGAGACCCAGTACTTC,CSSTLSGRARETQYF
TRBJ2-7,TRBD2,-,TRBV7-2,15,TGTGCCAGCAGACCTGACGGAAGCCTAGCGGGGCCAGGGTACTTC,CASRPDGSLAGPGYF
TRBJ2-7,-,many,TRBV9,11,TGTGCCAGCAGCGTAGTCGACGAGCAGTACTTC,CASSVVDEQYF
TRBJ2-5,TRBD1,few,TRBV5-1,15,TGCGCCAGCAGCCGGGGACAGGGGGGCCAAGAGACCCAGTACTTC,CASSRGQGGQETQYF
TRBJ1-4,-,-,TRBV7-2,14,TGTGCCAGCAGCTTCACGGCAGCTAATGAAAAACTGTTTTTT,CASSFTAANEKLFF
TRBJ2-2,TRBD1,many,TRBV3-1,16,TGTGCCAGCAGCCTCCGACAGGGGGCGCGCATCGGGGAGCTGTTTTTT,CASSLRQGARIGELFF
TRBJ2-2,-,few,TRBV12-3/TRBV12-4,19,TGTGCCAGCAGTCCCGTTACCATTCTCGGTTTAGCGAACACCGGGGAGCTGTTTTTT,CASSPVTILGLANTGELFF
TRBJ2-4,TRBD1,few,TRBV19,19,TGTGCCAGTAGTTCCCACAGGGGACAGGTTCTACTAGCCAAAAACATTCAGTACTTC,CASSSHRGQVLLAKNIQYF
TRBJ2-1,TRBD1,-,TRBV29-1,10,TGCAGCGTTGAAGGACAGGGACGGTTCTTC,CSVEGQGRFF
TRBJ2-1,-,few,TRBV29-1,13,TGCAGCGAGGGGCCGGGCGCCTACAATGAGCAGTTCTTC,CSEGPGAYNEQFF
TRBJ2-1,-,-,TRBV7-2,15,TGTGCCAGCAGCCTAAAAGGACGGAGCCCCCATGAGCAGTTCTTC,CASSLKGRSPHEQFF
TRBJ2-7,TRBD2,-,TRBV7-3,16,TGTGCCAGCAGCTTAACCGGCCCAGCGGGAGGGTACGAGCAGTACTTC,CASSLTGPAGGYEQYF
TRBJ2-1,TRBD2,many,TRBV12-3/TRBV12-4,14,TGTGCCAGCAGTTTCCTAGCGGGACGGGATGAGCAGTTCTTC,CASSFLAGRDEQFF
TRBJ2-2,-,-,TRBV20-1,16,TGCAGTGCTAGAGATCTTCCGGGGGCTAATCAGGGGGAGCTGTTTTTT,CSARDLPGANQGELFF
TRBJ2-7,-,-,TRBV29-1,11,TGCAGCGTTGCTCTTGACTACGAGCAGTACTTC,CSVALDYEQYF
TRBJ2-5,-,few,TRBV11-2,16,TGTGCCAGCAGCTTAGATAGGGCAGCGCTGCGAGAGACCCAGTACTTC,CASSLDRAALRETQYF
TRBJ2-7,TRBD1,few,TRBV20-1,14,TGCAGTGCTAGAGATTCGGGACAGATCTACGAGCAGTACTTC,CSARDSGQIYEQYF
TRBJ2-2,-,many,TRBV6-2/TRBV6-3,15,TGTGCCAGCAGTTCTCCGGGACACCTCACCGGGGAGCTGTTTTTT,CASSSPGHLTGELFF
TRBJ2-1,TRBD2,many,TRBV5-1,15,TGCGCCAGCAGCTTGGTGACTAGCGCCTACAATGAGCAGTTCTTC,CASSLVTSAYNEQFF
TRBJ2-4,TRBD2,-,TRBV28,17,TGTGCCAGCAGTTTTCGCCGGGGACTAGGAACGGGAAACATTCAGTACTTC,CASSFRRGLGTGNIQYF
TRBJ2-7,-,-,TRBV18,13,TGTGCCAGCTCACCCGACAGGGAGGACGAGCAGTACTTC,CASSPDREDEQYF
TRBJ2-1,TRBD2,few,TRBV4-2,18,TGTGCCAGCAGCCTCCCCCGCGGGGTAGCGGGAAATCTGGATGAGCAGTTCTTC,CASSLPRGVAGNLDEQFF
TRBJ2-7,-,-,TRBV25-1,18,TGTGCCAGCAGTGAACGGACGGTCCCCCCCGCCCTTGAGTTCGAGCAGTACTTC,CASSERTVPPALEFEQYF
TRBJ2-3,TRBD2,few,TRBV19,15,TGTGCCAGTAGAGAGGAGGGAGGGCCTCTACAGACGCAGTATTTT,CASREEGGPLQTQYF
TRBJ2-6,TRBD1,many,TRBV11-1,16,TGTGCCATCGTCGGACAGGGTGAATCTGGGGCCAACGTCCTGACTTTC,CAIVGQGESGANVLTF
TRBJ2-5,-,-,TRBV20-1,13,TGCAGTGCCGCCGGGACAATGAAAGAGACCCAGTACTTC,CSAAGTMKETQYF
TRBJ2-7,TRBD2,-,TRBV29-1,12,TGCAGCGTTCGGGCGGGAGGCCACGAGCAGTACTTC,CSVRAGGHEQYF
TRBJ2-7,TRBD2,few,TRBV7-8,16,TGTGCCAGCAGCTTTAGCGGGATCACTCAACACTACGAGCAGTACTTC,CASSFSGITQHYEQYF
TRBJ2-3,-,few,TRBV28,14,TGTGCCAGCAAGGGTGGATATAGCACAGATACGCAGTATTTT,CASKGGYSTDTQYF
TRBJ1-6,-,-,TRBV2,13,TGTGCCAGCTATCCCCGGGGAGGATCACCCCTCCACTTT,CASYPRGGSPLHF
TRBJ2-5,TRBD1,many,TRBV18,13,TGTGCCAGCTCATCACAGGGGAGAGAGACCCAGTACTTC,CASSSQGRETQYF
TRBJ2-3,TRBD2,-,TRBV27,14,TGTGCCACCGCCGGGACTAGCCCGACAGATACGCAGTATTTT,CATAGTSPTDTQYF
TRBJ1-3,-,many,TRBV9,12,TGTGCCAGCAGCCCCGTCGGAAACACCATATATTTT,CASSPVGNTIYF
TRBJ1-1,-,-,TRBV7-9,15,TGTGCCAGCAGCTTAGAGGACCCAGTAGACACTGAAGCTTTCTTT,CASSLEDPVDTEAFF
TRBJ2-1,TRBD2,-,TRBV7-3,15,TGTGCCAGCAGCTTAGCCTGGGCGGGAGGAGGCGAGCAGTTCTTC,CASSLAWAGGGEQFF
TRBJ2-5,-,once,TRBV7-3,16,TGTGCCAGCAGCCCAGGGGGCGGGAGGGCCGAAGAGACCCAGTACTTC,CASSPGGGRAEETQYF
TRBJ2-7,TRBD1,many,TRBV7-2,15,TGTGCCAGCAGCCCCCGGGACAGCCGGGCCTACGAGCAGTACTTC,CASSPRDSRAYEQYF
TRBJ2-7,TRBD2,-,TRBV5-1,14,TGCGCCAGCAGCTTGAATAGCGGGCTAAAAGAGCAGTACTTC,CASSLNSGLKEQYF
TRBJ2-5,-,-,TRBV29-1,12,TGCAGCGTTCGAGCGGCACAAGAGACCCAGTACTTC,CSVRAAQETQYF
TRBJ2-1,-,many,TRBV20-1,13,TGCAGTGCTAGGGCGACTAGTCTCAATGAGCAGTTCTTC,CSARATSLNEQFF
TRBJ1-5,-,-,TRBV28,14,TGTGCCAGGAGTTTAGAGAAAGTTGGACAGCCCCAGCATTTT,CARSLEKVGQPQHF
TRBJ1-1,-,many,TRBV20-1,16,TGCAGTGCTACACAGCCCCGGGGAGCAATGAACACTGAAGCTTTCTTT,CSATQPRGAMNTEAFF